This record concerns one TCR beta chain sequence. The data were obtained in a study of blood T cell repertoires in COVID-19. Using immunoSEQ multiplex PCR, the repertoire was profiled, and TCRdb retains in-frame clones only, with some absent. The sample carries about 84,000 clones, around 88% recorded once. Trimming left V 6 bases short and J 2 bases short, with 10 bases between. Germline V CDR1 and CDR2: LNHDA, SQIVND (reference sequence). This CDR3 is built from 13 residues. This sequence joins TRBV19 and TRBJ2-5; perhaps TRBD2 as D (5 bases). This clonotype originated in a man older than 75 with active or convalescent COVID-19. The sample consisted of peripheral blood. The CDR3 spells CASRVGGQETQYF. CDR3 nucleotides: TGTGCCAGTAGGGTCGGAGGTCAAGAGACCCAGTACTTC.